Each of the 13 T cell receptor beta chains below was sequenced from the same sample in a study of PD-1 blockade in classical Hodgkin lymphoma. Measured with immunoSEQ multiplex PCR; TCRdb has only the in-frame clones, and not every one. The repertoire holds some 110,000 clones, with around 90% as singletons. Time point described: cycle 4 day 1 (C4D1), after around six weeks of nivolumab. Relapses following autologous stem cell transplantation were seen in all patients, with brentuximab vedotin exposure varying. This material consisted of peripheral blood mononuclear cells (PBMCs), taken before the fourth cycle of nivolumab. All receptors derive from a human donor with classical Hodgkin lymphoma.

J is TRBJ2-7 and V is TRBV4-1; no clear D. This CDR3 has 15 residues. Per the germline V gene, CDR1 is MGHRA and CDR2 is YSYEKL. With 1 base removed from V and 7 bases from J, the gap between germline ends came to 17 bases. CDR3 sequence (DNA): TGCGCCAGCAGCCAAGCCCCTCCCCCTATGGGTGAGCAGTACTTC. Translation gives CASSQAPPPMGEQYF.

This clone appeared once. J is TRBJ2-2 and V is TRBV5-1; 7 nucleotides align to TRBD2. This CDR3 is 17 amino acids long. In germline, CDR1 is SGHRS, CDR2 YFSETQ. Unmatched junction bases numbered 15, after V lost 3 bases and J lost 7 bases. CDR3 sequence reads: CASSSGDYLGVNGELFF. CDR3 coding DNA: TGCGCCAGCAGCTCGGGGGACTACCTAGGAGTGAACGGGGAGCTGTTTTTT.

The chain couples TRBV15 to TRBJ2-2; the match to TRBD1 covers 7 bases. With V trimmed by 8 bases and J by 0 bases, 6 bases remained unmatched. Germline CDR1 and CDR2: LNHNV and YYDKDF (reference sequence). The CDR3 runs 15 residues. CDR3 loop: CATRQGPSNTGELFF. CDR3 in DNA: TGTGCCACCCGACAGGGCCCCTCGAACACCGGGGAGCTGTTTTTT.

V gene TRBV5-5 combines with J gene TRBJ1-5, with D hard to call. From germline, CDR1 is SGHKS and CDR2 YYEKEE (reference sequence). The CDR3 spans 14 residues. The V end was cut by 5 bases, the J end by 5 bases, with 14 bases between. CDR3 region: CASRPDIVDQPQHF. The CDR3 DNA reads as TGTGCCAGCAGACCTGACATCGTCGATCAGCCCCAGCATTTT.

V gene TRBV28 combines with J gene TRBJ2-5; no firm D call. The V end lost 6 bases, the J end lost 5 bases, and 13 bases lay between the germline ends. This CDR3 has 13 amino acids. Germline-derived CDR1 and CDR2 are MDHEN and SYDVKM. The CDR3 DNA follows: TGTGCCAGCAGGACGGGTGGGTTGGAGACCCAGTACTTC. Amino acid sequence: CASRTGGLETQYF.

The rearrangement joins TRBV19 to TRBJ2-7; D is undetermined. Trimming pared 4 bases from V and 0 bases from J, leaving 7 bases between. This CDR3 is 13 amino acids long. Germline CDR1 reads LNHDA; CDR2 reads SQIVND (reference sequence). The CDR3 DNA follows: TGTGCCAGTAGTACCTCCCCCTCCTACGAGCAGTACTTC. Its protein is CASSTSPSYEQYF.

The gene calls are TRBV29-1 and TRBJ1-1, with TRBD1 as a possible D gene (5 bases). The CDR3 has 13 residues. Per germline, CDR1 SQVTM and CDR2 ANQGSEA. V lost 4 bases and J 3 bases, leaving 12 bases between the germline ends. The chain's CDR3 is CSVVDGGHTEAFF. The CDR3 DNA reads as TGCAGCGTTGTAGACGGGGGTCACACTGAAGCTTTCTTT.

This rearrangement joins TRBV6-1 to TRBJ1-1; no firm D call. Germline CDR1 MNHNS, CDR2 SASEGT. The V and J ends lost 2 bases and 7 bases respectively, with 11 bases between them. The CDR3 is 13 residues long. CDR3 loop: CASSESQQYEAFF. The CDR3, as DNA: TGTGCCAGCAGTGAAAGCCAGCAATATGAAGCTTTCTTT.

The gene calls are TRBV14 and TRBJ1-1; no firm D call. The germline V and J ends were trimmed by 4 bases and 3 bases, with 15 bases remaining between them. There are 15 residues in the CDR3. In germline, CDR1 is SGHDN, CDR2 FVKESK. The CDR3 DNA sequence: TGTGCCAGCAGCCCGAAGCAAGAGGGTCACACTGAAGCTTTCTTT. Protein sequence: CASSPKQEGHTEAFF.

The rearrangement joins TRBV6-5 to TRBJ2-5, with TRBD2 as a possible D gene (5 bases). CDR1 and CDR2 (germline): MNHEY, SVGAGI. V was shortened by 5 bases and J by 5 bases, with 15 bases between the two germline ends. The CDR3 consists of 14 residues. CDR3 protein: CASSSGGYAETQYF. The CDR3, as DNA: TGTGCCAGCAGTAGCGGAGGTTACGCGGAGACCCAGTACTTC.

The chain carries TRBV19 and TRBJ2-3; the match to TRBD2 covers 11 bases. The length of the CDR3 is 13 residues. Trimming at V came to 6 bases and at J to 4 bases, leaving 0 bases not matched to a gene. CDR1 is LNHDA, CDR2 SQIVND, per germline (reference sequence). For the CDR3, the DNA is TGTGCCAGTAGACTAGCGGGAGCAGATACGCAGTATTTT. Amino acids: CASRLAGADTQYF.

The CDR3 reads CASSFAAAQETQYF. Written as DNA, the CDR3 is TGTGCCAGCAGCTTCGCGGCAGCCCAAGAGACCCAGTACTTC. This chain connects TRBV7-9 to TRBJ2-5; D remains ambiguous. The CDR3 consists of 14 residues. From germline, CDR1 is SEHNR and CDR2 FQNEAQ (reference sequence). Trimming pared 3 bases from V and 1 base from J, leaving 9 bases between.

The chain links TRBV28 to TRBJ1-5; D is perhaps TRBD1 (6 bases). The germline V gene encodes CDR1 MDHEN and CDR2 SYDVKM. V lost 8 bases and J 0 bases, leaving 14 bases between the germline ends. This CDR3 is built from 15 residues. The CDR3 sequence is CASQLTQGSNQPQHF. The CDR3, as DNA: TGTGCCAGCCAACTGACACAGGGTAGCAATCAGCCCCAGCATTTT.